This TCR beta chain was documented in a study of shared clonotypes between healthy human individuals. Overall study results and limits: Donor scarcity curtailed the genetic and exposure-history diversity represented herein.

On this clone itself: Antigen unknown.

Trimming left V 7 bases short and J 2 bases short, with 6 bases between. Germline CDR1 reads MNHNY; CDR2 reads SVGAGI (reference sequence). The CDR3 has 12 residues. Only in-frame clones appear in the TCRdb table, and some are missing; sequencing was by immunoSEQ multiplex PCR. Here the sample spans around 1,100,000 clones, approximately 80% being singletons. The sequence came from a young man in good health. Some clones in this sample may be carry-over from other donors' samples. Material: memory CD4+ T cells from PBMCs. Subset denoted: CD45RA-negative fraction. This sequence joins TRBV6-6 and TRBJ1-3; no reliable D call. CDR3 nucleotide sequence: TGTGCCAGCACGGCGGCTGGAAACACCATATATTTT. This codes for CASTAAGNTIYF.